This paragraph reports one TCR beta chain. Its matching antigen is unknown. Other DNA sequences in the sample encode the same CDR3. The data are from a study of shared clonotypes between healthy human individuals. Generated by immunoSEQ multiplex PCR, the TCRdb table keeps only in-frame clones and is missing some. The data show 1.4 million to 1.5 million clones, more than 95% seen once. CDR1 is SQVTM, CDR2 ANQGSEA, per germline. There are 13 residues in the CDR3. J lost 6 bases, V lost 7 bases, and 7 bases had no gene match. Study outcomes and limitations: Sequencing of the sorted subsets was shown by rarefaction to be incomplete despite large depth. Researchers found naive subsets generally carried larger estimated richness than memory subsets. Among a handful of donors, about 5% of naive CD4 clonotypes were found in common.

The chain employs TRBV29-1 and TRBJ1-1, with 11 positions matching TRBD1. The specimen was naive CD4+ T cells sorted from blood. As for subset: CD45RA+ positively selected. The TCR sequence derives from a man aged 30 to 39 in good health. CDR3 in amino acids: CSAIRDRGAEAFF. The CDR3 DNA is TGCAGCGCGATCAGGGACAGGGGGGCTGAAGCTTTCTTT.